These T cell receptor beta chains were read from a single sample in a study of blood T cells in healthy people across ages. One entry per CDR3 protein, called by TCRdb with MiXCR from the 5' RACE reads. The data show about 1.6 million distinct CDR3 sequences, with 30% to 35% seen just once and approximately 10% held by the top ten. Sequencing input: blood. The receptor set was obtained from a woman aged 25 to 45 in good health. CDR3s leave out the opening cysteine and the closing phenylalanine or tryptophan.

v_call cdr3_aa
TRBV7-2 ASTIFGYSTLRYSTDTQY
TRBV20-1 SARGRAWETQY
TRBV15 ATSRDLAGSRTDTQY
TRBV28 ASSLFGQGTYEQY
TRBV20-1 SARGEGGSNQPQH
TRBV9 ASSVGTSAGDQETQY
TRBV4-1 ASSQGGLAGDLDSTDTQY
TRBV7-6 AGSLEVSYEQY
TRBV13 ASSPGAGSGELF
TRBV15 ATSSSLRDRETDTQY
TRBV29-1 SVSRGYEQY
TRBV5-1 ASSLGTTHNEQF
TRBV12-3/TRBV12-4 ASKPTGDQPQH
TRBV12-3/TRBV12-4 ASSWTRLVEGPQH
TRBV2 ARTVSNTEAF
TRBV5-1 ASSLISNEQF
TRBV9 ASTTGGRGKETQY
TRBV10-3 AISEARGRGQPQH
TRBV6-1 ASREGVGHEQY
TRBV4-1 ASSQVGGHTETF
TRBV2 ASSETSGEQY
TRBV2 ASSDIKRPRPYEQY
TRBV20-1 SARDLVGGQGGETQY
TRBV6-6 ASSYSIEGDEKLF
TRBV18 ASSPTSGSNYNEQF
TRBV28 ASSSRYGDGYT
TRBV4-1 ASSPWRVPNTEAF
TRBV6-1 ASSQRGIYQPQH
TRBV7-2 ASTSGDRENIQY
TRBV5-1 ASTPDSMGTEQF
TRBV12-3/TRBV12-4 ASSPYGRDYEQY
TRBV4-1 ASAEGVRREQY
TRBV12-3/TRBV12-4 ASSRRAGARSPLH
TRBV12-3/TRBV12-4 ASSMGLTVPFLGYT
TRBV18 ASSPAGLLRDIQY
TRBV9 ASSPRPGTGGETQY
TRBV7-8 ASSLRHRQETQY
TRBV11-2 VSSLGGGPYNEQF
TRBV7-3 ASRMEAGGPLGSYNEQF
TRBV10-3 DISLDRGLTGYT
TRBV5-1 ASSSSVSSYNEQF
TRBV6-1 AIDSHLAKNIQY
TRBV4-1 ASSQGTGGAEQY
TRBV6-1 ASSEVDRPPLH
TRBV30 AWSVRQAREQY
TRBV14 ASSLRGGVPYEQY